In its sample, the clone carrying this T cell receptor (beta chain) was seen once. The data originate from a study of shared clonotypes between healthy human individuals. CD45RO negativity and positive selection for CCR7 defined naive CD8 cells, a population that excluded terminally differentiated effector memory CD45RA+ cells. Repertoires were generated with immunoSEQ multiplex PCR, while TCRdb's copy carries only in-frame clones and drops some. The profile shows 550,000 to 650,000 clones, approximately 96% of them singletons. Per germline, CDR1 DFQATT and CDR2 SNEGSKA (reference sequence). The CDR3 is 11 residues long. The V gene lost 4 bases and the J gene lost 6 bases, with 9 bases spanning the gap.

The chain has TRBV20-1 and TRBJ1-1; D is uncertain. The TCR originated in a woman between 25 and 40 years old in good health. Material for sequencing was naive CD8+ T cells sorted from blood. CDR3 bases: TGCAGTGCTAAGTCGGGCGCTGAAGCTTTCTTT. Its translation: CSAKSGAEAFF.